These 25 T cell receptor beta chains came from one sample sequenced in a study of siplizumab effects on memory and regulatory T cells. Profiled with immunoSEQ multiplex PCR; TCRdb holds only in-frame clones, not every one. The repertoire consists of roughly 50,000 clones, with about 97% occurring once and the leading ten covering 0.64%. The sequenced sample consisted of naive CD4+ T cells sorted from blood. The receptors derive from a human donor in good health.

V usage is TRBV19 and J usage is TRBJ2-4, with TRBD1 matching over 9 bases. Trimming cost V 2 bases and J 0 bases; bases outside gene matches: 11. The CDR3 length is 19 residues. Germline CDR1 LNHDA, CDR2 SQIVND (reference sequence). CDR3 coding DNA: TGTGCCAGTAGTATAAGTGGGACAGGGAACTTACTAGCCAAAAACATTCAGTACTTC. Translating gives CASSISGTGNLLAKNIQYF.

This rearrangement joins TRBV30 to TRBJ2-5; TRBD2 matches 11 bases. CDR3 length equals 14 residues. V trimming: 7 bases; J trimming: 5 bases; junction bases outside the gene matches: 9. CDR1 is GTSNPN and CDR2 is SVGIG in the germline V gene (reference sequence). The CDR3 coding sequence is TGTGCCTTCACTCCTAGCGGGAGGTCCGAGACCCAGTACTTC. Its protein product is CAFTPSGRSETQYF.

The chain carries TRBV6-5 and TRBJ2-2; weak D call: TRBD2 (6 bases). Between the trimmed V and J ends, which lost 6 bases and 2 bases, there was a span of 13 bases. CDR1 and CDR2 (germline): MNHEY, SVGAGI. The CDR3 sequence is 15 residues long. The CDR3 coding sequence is TGTGCCAGCAGCGTCGGGGGAGGAAACACCGGGGAGCTGTTTTTT. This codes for CASSVGGGNTGELFF.

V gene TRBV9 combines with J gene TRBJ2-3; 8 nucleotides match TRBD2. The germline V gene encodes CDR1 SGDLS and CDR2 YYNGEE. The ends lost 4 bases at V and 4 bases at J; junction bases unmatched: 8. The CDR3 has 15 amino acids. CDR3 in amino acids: CASSTTGLVADTQYF. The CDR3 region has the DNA TGTGCCAGCAGCACCACGGGACTAGTCGCAGATACGCAGTATTTT. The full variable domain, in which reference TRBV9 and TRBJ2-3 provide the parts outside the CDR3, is DSGVTQTPKHLITATGQRVTLRCSPRSGDLSVYWYQQSLDQGLQFLIQYYNGEERAKGNILERFSAQQFPDLHSELNLSSLELGDSALYFCASSTTGLVADTQYFGPGTRLTVL.

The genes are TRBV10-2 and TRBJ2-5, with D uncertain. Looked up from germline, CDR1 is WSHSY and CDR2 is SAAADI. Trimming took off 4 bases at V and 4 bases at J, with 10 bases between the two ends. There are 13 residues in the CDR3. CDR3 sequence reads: CASSAGSPETQYF. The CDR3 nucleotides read TGCGCCAGCAGTGCGGGCTCTCCAGAGACCCAGTACTTC.

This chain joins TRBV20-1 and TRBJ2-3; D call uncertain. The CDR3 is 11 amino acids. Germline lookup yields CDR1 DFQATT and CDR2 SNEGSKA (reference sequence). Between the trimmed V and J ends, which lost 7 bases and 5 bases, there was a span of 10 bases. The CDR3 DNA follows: TGCAGTGGGCAGATCGGAGATACGCAGTATTTT. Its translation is CSGQIGDTQYF.

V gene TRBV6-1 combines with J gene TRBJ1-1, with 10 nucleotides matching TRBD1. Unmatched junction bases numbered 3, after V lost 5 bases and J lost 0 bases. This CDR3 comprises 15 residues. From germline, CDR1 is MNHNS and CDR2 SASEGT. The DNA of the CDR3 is TGTGCCAGCAGTCACGGGACAGGGGTGAACACTGAAGCTTTCTTT. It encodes CASSHGTGVNTEAFF.

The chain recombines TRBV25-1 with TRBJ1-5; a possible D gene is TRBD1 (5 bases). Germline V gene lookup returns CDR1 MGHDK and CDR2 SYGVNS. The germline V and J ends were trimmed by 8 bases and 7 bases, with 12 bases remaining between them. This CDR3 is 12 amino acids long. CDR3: CASGQGGQPQHF. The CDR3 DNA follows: TGTGCCAGCGGGCAGGGTGGCCAGCCCCAGCATTTT.

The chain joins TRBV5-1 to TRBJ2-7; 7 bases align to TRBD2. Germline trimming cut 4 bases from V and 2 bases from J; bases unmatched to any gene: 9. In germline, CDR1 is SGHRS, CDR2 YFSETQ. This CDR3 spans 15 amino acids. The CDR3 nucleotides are TGCGCCAGCAGCCCAACTAGCGTCCCAGCCTACGAGCAGTACTTC. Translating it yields CASSPTSVPAYEQYF.

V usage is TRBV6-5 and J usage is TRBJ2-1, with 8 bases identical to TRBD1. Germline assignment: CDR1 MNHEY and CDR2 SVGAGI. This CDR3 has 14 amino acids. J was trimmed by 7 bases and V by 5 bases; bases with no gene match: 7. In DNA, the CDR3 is TGTGCCAGCAGTGACAGGGGACCCAGGAATGAGCAGTTCTTC. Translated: CASSDRGPRNEQFF.

The CDR3: CAISEGGYGYTF. In nucleotides, the CDR3 is TGTGCCATCAGTGAGGGAGGGTATGGCTACACCTTC. The chain is built from TRBV10-3 and TRBJ1-2; D call uncertain. This CDR3 region has 12 residues. Germline V gene lookup returns CDR1 ENHRY and CDR2 SYGVKD. The V end was cut by 2 bases, the J end by 5 bases, with 6 bases between.

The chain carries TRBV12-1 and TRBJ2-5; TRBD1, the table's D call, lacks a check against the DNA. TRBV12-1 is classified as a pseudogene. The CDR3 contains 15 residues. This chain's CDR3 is CASSFFTSSQETQYF. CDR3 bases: TGTGCCAGCAGCTTTTTTACAAGTTCCCAAGAGACCCAGTACTTC.

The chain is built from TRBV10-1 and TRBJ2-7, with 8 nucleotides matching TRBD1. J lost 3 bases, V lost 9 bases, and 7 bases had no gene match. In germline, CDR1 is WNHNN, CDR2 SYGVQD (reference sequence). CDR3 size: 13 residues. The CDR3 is CASSRDRYYEQYF. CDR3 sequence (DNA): TGCGCCAGTTCCCGGGACAGGTACTACGAGCAGTACTTC.

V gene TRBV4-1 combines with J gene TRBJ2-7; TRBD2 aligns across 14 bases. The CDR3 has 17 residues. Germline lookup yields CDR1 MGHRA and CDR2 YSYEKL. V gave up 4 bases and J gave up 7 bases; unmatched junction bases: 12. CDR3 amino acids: CASSPLRLAGGPGEQYF. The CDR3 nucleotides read TGCGCCAGCAGCCCGCTGAGACTAGCGGGAGGGCCGGGAGAGCAGTACTTC.

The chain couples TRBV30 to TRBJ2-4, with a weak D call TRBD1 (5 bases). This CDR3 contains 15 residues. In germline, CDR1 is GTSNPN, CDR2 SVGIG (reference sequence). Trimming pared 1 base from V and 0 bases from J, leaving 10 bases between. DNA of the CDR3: TGTGCCTGGAGTGACAGGCCACTAGCCAAAAACATTCAGTACTTC. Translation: CAWSDRPLAKNIQYF.

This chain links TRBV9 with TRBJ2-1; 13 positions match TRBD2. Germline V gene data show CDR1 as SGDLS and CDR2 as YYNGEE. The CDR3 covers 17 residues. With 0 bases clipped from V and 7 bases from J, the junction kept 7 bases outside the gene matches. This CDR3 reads CASSVELAGGDVNEQFF. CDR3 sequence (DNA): TGTGCCAGCAGCGTAGAACTAGCGGGAGGGGATGTGAATGAGCAGTTCTTC.

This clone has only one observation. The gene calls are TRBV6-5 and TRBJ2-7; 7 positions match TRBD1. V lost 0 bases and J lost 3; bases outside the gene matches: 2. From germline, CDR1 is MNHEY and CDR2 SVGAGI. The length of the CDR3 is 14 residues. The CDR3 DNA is TGTGCCAGCAGTTACTCTGGACAGGACTACGAGCAGTACTTC. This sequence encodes CASSYSGQDYEQYF.

CDR3 coding DNA: TGTGCCAGCTCAGTTCTAGCGGGAGCCAACTACGAGCAGTACTTC. Amino acid sequence: CASSVLAGANYEQYF. J is TRBJ2-7 and V is TRBV18; 10 bases are shared with TRBD2. The CDR3 is made up of 15 amino acids. Trimming took 5 bases from V and 3 from J; bases not matched to a gene: 7. Germline V gene lookup returns CDR1 KGHSH and CDR2 LQKENI.

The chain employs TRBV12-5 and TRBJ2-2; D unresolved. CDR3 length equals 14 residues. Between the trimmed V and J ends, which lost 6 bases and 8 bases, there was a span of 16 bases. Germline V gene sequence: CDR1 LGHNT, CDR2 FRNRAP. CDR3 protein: CASGKPRESGELFF. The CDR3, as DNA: TGTGCTAGTGGCAAACCCAGAGAGTCAGGGGAGCTGTTTTTT.

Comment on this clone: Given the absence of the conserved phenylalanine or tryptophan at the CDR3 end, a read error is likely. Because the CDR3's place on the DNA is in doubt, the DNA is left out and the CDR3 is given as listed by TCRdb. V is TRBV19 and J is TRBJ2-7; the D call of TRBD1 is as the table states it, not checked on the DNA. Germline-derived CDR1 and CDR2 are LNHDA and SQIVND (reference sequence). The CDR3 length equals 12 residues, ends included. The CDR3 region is CASSSPQGKRAY.

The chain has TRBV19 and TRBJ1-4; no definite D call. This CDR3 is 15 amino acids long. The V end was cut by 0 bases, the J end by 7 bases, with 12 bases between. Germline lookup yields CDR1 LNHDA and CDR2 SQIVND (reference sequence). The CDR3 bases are TGTGCCAGTAGTATAGAAAGGCACAGTGGTGAAAAACTGTTTTTT. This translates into CASSIERHSGEKLFF.

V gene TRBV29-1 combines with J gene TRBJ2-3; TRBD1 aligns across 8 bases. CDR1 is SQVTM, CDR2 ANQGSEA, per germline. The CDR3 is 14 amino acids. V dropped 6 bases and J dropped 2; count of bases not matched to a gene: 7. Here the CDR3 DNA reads TGCAGCGTCGTTGACAGGGGACCCACAGATACGCAGTATTTT. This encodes CSVVDRGPTDTQYF.

CDR3 DNA: TGTGCCAGCAGCTTGGGCCAGGCGGGACATAGGCAGTTCTTC. Protein sequence: CASSLGQAGHRQFF. The V gene is TRBV5-6, the J gene TRBJ2-1; TRBD1 or TRBD2 may be the D gene (6 bases each). Trimming took 0 bases from V and 12 from J, leaving 16 bases between them. Germline CDR1 SGHDT, CDR2 YYEEEE. The CDR3 covers 14 residues.

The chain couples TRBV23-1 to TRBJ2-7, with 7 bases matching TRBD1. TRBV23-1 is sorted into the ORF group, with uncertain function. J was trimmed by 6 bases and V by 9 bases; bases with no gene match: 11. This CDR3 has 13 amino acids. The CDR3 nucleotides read TGCGCCAGATTCGGGACAGTCTCTCTCGAGCAGTACTTC. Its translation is CARFGTVSLEQYF.

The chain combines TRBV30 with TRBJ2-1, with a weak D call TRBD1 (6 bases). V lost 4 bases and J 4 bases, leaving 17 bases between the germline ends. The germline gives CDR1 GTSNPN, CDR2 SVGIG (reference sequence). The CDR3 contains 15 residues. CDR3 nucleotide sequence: TGTGCCTGGAACCCACAGGGCATCTCTTACAATGAGCAGTTCTTC. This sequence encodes CAWNPQGISYNEQFF.